The T cell receptor (beta chain) under discussion was sequenced for a study of CD8+ T cells in alopecia areata. Broader study findings: Across lesional scalp, and particularly alopecia totalis/universalis, clonality surpassed that of normal scalp.

The CDR3 sequence is 15 residues long. Trimming cost V 6 bases and J 7 bases, with 21 bases left between them. Germline V lookup: CDR1 MNHEY, CDR2 SMNVEV (reference sequence). Reverse transcription of extracted RNA yielded cDNA, which provided the sequencing template. TCRdb's table, derived via immunoSEQ multiplex PCR, lists solely in-frame clones and lacks some. The sample contains some 120,000 clones, roughly 50% of which appear only once. As for this clone: No antigen is known for it.

The chain uses TRBV27 and TRBJ1-2; D may be TRBD1 (5 bases). The sequence was collected from a human donor with alopecia areata. The specimen was NKG2D-low CD8+ T cells sorted from blood. The CDR3 here is CASSITGADLLGYTF. The CDR3 bases are TGTGCCAGCAGCATAACCGGGGCTGACTTGCTTGGCTACACCTTC.